The 21 T cell receptor beta chains in this list originate from one sample, sequenced in a study of response to subunit inactivated influenza vaccine. From the RT-PCR reads, TCRdb called clonotypes with MiXCR, one entry per CDR3 protein. Of over 800,000 distinct CDR3 sequences in the sample, around 20% were seen once. The sample here was PBMCs from blood, taken 5 to 6 days after vaccination. These receptors were obtained from a man aged 50 to 60 who received an inactivated influenza vaccine.

This clonotype was seen a few times. The chain uses TRBV4-2 and TRBJ2-7; no clear D gene. The V gene lost 0 bases and the J gene lost 2 bases, with 11 bases spanning the gap. CDR1 is LGHNA, CDR2 YNFKEQ, per germline. The CDR3 spans 15 residues. The chain's CDR3 is CASSQDGTLAYEQYF. CDR3 bases: TGTGCCAGCAGCCAAGATGGTACGCTAGCCTACGAGCAGTACTTC.

A few counts support this clonotype. The chain combines TRBV4-3 with TRBJ2-1; 7 positions agree with TRBD2. With V trimmed by 1 base and J by 4 bases, 10 bases remained unmatched. CDR3 length: 17 amino acids. Germline V gene lookup returns CDR1 LGHNA and CDR2 YSLEER. The CDR3, as DNA: TGCGCCAGCAGCCAAGGGCGTTGGGGGGGAAGTTACAATGAGCAGTTCTTC. This translates into CASSQGRWGGSYNEQFF.

The chain recombines TRBV5-1 with TRBJ2-3; D is perhaps TRBD2 (5 bases). This CDR3 has 15 residues. The V end lost 0 bases, the J end lost 2 bases, and 10 bases lay between the germline ends. The germline CDR1 and CDR2 sequences are SGHRS and YFSETQ. CDR3 amino acids: CASSLDPGITDTQYF. CDR3 coding DNA: TGCGCCAGCAGCTTGGATCCGGGGATCACAGATACGCAGTATTTT.

The genes are TRBV5-8 and TRBJ2-3; D not resolved. The length of the CDR3 is 12 residues. Trimming took off 9 bases at V and 11 bases at J, with 19 bases between the two ends. Germline CDR1 is SGHTS and CDR2 is YDEGEE. The CDR3 DNA reads as TGTGCCATGGGCCCCGGGCCTCAGAAGCAGTATTTT. Its protein product is CAMGPGPQKQYF.

The chain recombines TRBV20-1 with TRBJ2-7; 9 nucleotides line up with TRBD2. The CDR3 has 13 amino acids. After removal of 3 bases from V and 2 bases from J, the junction contained 2 bases not matched to a gene. Germline lookup yields CDR1 DFQATT and CDR2 SNEGSKA (reference sequence). CDR3 sequence: CSASAGGAYEQYF. CDR3 in DNA: TGCAGTGCTAGTGCGGGAGGGGCCTACGAGCAGTACTTC.

This chain uses TRBV5-1 with TRBJ2-6; 13 nucleotides match TRBD2. V lost 4 bases to trimming and J lost 2 bases; unmatched junction nucleotides: 3. The V gene's germline CDR1 is SGHRS and CDR2 YFSETQ. The CDR3 length is 17 residues. The CDR3 region is CASSGGTSGTGANVLTF. In DNA form, the CDR3 reads TGCGCCAGCAGCGGGGGGACTAGCGGGACTGGGGCCAACGTCCTGACTTTC.

This clonotype was seen a handful of times. The chain is built from TRBV11-2 and TRBJ2-3; D perhaps matches TRBD1 (5 bases). CDR1 is SGHAT, CDR2 FQNNGV, per germline. V was trimmed by 5 bases and J by 0 bases, leaving 12 bases between them. The CDR3 is 15 residues long. CDR3 in amino acids: CASSPDMTSTDTQYF. The CDR3 region has the DNA TGTGCCAGCAGCCCGGACATGACTAGCACAGATACGCAGTATTTT.

V and J are TRBV7-8 and TRBJ2-3, with TRBD2 identical over 14 bases. Germline assignment: CDR1 SGHVS and CDR2 FQNEAQ. This CDR3 region has 15 residues. V dropped 5 bases and J dropped 5; count of bases not matched to a gene: 3. The CDR3 DNA is TGTGCCAGCAGCGGACTAGCGGGGGGTATAGATACGCAGTATTTT. Protein product: CASSGLAGGIDTQYF.

This clonotype was seen many times. The chain has TRBV12-3 or TRBV12-4 and TRBJ2-5; 9 bases are a match to TRBD2. The CDR3 covers 16 residues. The V and J ends lost 3 bases and 5 bases, in that order; junction bases with no gene match: 10. The CDR3 sequence: CASSLQGLARVETQYF. CDR3 bases: TGTGCCAGCAGTTTGCAAGGACTAGCGAGGGTGGAGACCCAGTACTTC.

CDR3 coding DNA: TGTGCCAGCAGTCTGGACAGGAGAGGGAATTCACCCCTCCACTTT. Its protein product is CASSLDRRGNSPLHF. V gene TRBV27 combines with J gene TRBJ1-6; 7 bases fit TRBD1. The CDR3 sequence is 15 residues long. Per germline, CDR1 MNHEY and CDR2 SMNVEV (reference sequence). After removal of 5 bases from V and 7 bases from J, the junction contained 8 bases not matched to a gene.

The genes are TRBV5-5 and TRBJ1-5, with D hard to call. The CDR3 totals 14 residues. Germline V gene data show CDR1 as SGHKS and CDR2 as YYEKEE (reference sequence). V was clipped by 2 bases and J by 3 bases, with 9 bases between them. This CDR3 is CASSFTDLNQPQHF. CDR3 DNA sequence: TGTGCCAGCAGCTTTACAGACCTCAATCAGCCCCAGCATTTT.

This chain joins TRBV10-3 and TRBJ2-7; 8 nucleotides line up with TRBD1. The CDR3 spans 14 residues. Looked up from germline, CDR1 is ENHRY and CDR2 is SYGVKD. J lost 4 bases, V lost 5 bases, and 7 bases had no gene match. In nucleotides, the CDR3 is TGTGCCATCAGTTCCGGACAGGGTTTATACGAGCAGTACTTC. It specifies CAISSGQGLYEQYF.

The V and J genes are TRBV7-9 and TRBJ2-5, with 11 bases matching TRBD2. The CDR3 covers 15 residues. Germline loops: CDR1 SEHNR, CDR2 FQNEAQ (reference sequence). V dropped 1 base and J dropped 5; count of bases not matched to a gene: 3. The CDR3 is CASSLGRTSGETQYF. CDR3 bases: TGTGCCAGCAGCTTAGGTCGGACTAGCGGGGAGACCCAGTACTTC.

This chain connects TRBV20-1 to TRBJ2-1; maybe TRBD1 (5 bases). Germline assignment: CDR1 DFQATT and CDR2 SNEGSKA (reference sequence). The CDR3 runs 14 residues. V lost 1 base to trimming and J lost 9 bases, with 16 bases between them. CDR3 protein: CSARAGQPRTEQFF. CDR3 DNA: TGCAGTGCTAGAGCAGGGCAGCCCCGCACTGAGCAGTTCTTC.

This clonotype was observed a handful of times. The V gene is TRBV12-3 or TRBV12-4, the J gene TRBJ1-5; 12 bases agree with TRBD1. CDR3 length equals 16 residues. V was clipped by 6 bases and J by 2 bases; unmatched bases: 5. In DNA, the CDR3 is TGTGCCAGCAGCGGCGGGACAGGGGGCGGCAATCAGCCCCAGCATTTT. Translated, it gives CASSGGTGGGNQPQHF.

This chain uses TRBV6-9 with TRBJ2-4, with D uncertain. Germline V gene lookup returns CDR1 MNHGY and CDR2 SVAAGI. V was pared by 6 bases and J by 9 bases, with 15 bases between. This CDR3 region has 13 residues. Here the CDR3 reads CASSPGNPVIQYF. CDR3 nucleotides: TGTGCCAGCAGCCCCGGTAATCCGGTCATTCAGTACTTC.

This clonotype turned up a few times. The rearrangement joins TRBV9 to TRBJ2-5, with 8 nucleotides matching TRBD1. J lost 6 bases, V lost 0 bases, and 4 bases had no gene match. The CDR3 runs to 14 residues. Germline assignment: CDR1 SGDLS and CDR2 YYNGEE. CDR3 in DNA: TGTGCCAGCAGCGTAGGACAGGGGAGGAAGACCCAGTACTTC. Its protein is CASSVGQGRKTQYF.

The J gene is TRBJ1-1, the V gene TRBV5-4, with D possibly matching TRBD1 (5 bases). Germline CDR1 is SGHNT and CDR2 is YYREEE (reference sequence). The V and J ends lost 1 base and 3 bases respectively, with 13 bases between them. This CDR3 is built from 15 residues. CDR3 DNA: TGTGCCAGCAGCTTGAGGTTAGCGGGGGACACTGAAGCTTTCTTT. Its protein is CASSLRLAGDTEAFF.

This clonotype was found a few times. The CDR3 DNA is TGCGCCAGCAGCCAGGGGGCCAGGGCGAACACCGGGGAGCTGTTTTTT. Translating it yields CASSQGARANTGELFF. The chain couples TRBV4-1 to TRBJ2-2, with D perhaps matching TRBD1 (6 bases). This CDR3 comprises 16 residues. Germline V CDR1 and CDR2: MGHRA, YSYEKL. V lost 3 bases and J 0 bases, leaving 11 bases between the germline ends.

This clonotype was counted between two and nine times. The rearrangement joins TRBV19 to TRBJ2-1, with 11 bases matching TRBD2. After removal of 5 bases from V and 0 bases from J, the junction contained 15 bases not matched to a gene. The CDR3 loop spans 20 amino acids. Germline CDR1 LNHDA, CDR2 SQIVND (reference sequence). The CDR3 bases are TGTGCCAGTAGTCCACTCGTCGGGACTAGCGGAAGAAGCTCCTACAATGAGCAGTTCTTC. Residues: CASSPLVGTSGRSSYNEQFF.

This clonotype was seen a few times. The chain has TRBV6-5 and TRBJ2-3, with 15 bases matching TRBD2. V lost 4 bases and J lost 6; bases outside the gene matches: 14. The germline CDR1 and CDR2 sequences are MNHEY and SVGAGI. This CDR3 has 19 amino acids. As DNA, the CDR3 is TGTGCCAGCAGTTCTTGGACTAGCGGGAGGGCAGAGGCTCCCGATACGCAGTATTTT. It yields the protein CASSSWTSGRAEAPDTQYF.